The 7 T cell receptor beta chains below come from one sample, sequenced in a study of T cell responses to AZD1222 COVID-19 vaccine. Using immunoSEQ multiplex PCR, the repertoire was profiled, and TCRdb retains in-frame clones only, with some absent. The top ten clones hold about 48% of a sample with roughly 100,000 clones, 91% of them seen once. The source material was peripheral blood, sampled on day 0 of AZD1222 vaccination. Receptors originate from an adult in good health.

The CDR3 region is CASSLSTGEAGELFF. CDR3 DNA: TGCGCCAGCAGCTTGTCCACAGGGGAGGCCGGGGAGCTGTTTTTT. The J gene is TRBJ2-2, the V gene TRBV5-1; a possible D gene is TRBD1 (7 bases). The germline V and J ends were trimmed by 1 base and 6 bases, with 13 bases remaining between them. The CDR3 spans 15 residues. In germline, CDR1 is SGHRS, CDR2 YFSETQ.

CDR3 sequence reads: CASSLSVRGSNQPQHF. The CDR3 DNA reads as TGTGCCAGCAGTTTATCGGTCAGGGGAAGCAATCAGCCCCAGCATTTT. The V gene is TRBV27, the J gene TRBJ1-5; D is perhaps TRBD1 (6 bases). The CDR3 loop spans 16 amino acids. Deletions cut 0 bases from V and 1 base from J, with 10 bases between. The germline CDR1 and CDR2 sequences are MNHEY and SMNVEV (reference sequence).

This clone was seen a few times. CDR3 sequence (DNA): TGTGCCAGCAGTGAAGCGCTGCGCACTGAAGCTTTCTTT. This sequence encodes CASSEALRTEAFF. The rearrangement uses TRBV6-1 and TRBJ1-1; D is uncertain. CDR3 length: 13 amino acids. Germline V lookup: CDR1 MNHNS, CDR2 SASEGT. Trimming left V 0 bases short and J 4 bases short, with 6 bases between.

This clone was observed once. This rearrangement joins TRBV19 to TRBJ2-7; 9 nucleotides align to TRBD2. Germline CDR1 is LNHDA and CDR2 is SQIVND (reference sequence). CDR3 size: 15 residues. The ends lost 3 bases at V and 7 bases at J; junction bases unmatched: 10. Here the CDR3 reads CASSISQVTSGEQYF. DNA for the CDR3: TGTGCCAGTAGTATTTCCCAGGTGACTAGCGGTGAGCAGTACTTC.

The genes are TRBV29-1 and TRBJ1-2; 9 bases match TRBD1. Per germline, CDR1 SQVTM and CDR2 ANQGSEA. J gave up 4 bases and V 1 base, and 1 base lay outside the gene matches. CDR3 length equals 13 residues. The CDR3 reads CSVEGQGGYGYTF. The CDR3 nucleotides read TGCAGCGTTGAAGGACAGGGGGGCTATGGCTACACCTTC.

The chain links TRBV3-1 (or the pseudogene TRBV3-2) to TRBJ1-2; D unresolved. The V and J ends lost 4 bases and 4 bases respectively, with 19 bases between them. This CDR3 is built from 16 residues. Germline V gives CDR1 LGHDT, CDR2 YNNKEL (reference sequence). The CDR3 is CASSLDVNRAPYGYTF. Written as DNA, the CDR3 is TGTGCCAGCAGCCTAGACGTCAACCGGGCTCCCTATGGCTACACCTTC.

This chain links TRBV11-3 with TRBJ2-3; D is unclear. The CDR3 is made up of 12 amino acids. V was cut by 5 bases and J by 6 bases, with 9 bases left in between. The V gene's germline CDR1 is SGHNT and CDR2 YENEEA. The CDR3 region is CASSTDPDTQYF. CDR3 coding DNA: TGTGCCAGCAGCACGGACCCGGATACGCAGTATTTT.